A selection of T cell receptor beta chains follows, all from one sample in a study of cytomegalovirus exposure and HLA in healthy donors. Sequencing was performed with immunoSEQ multiplex PCR; in TCRdb, only in-frame clones are kept and a portion is missing. The sample yields 150,000 to 200,000 clones, about 81% seen once. The source material was PBMCs. Receptor source: a man younger than 35 in good health and CMV-seronegative. CDR3s include the opening cysteine and the closing phenylalanine or tryptophan. A D gene is named only where the DNA matches it firmly. Clone sizes are given selectively: once, few, many, or a class where the clone is expanded.

clone size: .
V gene: TRBV18
D gene: TRBD1
J gene: TRBJ1-1
CDR3 DNA: TGTGCCAGCTCACCGCAAGCTCGACAGGGGGAGCCTGAAGCTTTCTTT
CDR3 protein: CASSPQARQGEPEAFF

clone size: .
V gene: TRBV2
D gene: .
J gene: TRBJ1-6
CDR3 DNA: TGTGCCAGCAGTGGGCGGGAAACTTCACCCCTCCACTTT
CDR3 protein: CASSGRETSPLHF

clone size: few
V gene: TRBV7-6
D gene: TRBD1
J gene: TRBJ2-3
CDR3 DNA: TGTGCCAGCAGCATCAGGACAGGGGGAGGCACAGATACGCAGTATTTT
CDR3 protein: CASSIRTGGGTDTQYF

clone size: few
V gene: TRBV7-2
D gene: TRBD1
J gene: TRBJ1-1
CDR3 DNA: TGTGCCAGCAGCACGACAGGGATGAACACTGAAGCTTTCTTT
CDR3 protein: CASSTTGMNTEAFF

clone size: once
V gene: TRBV27
D gene: TRBD1
J gene: TRBJ1-2
CDR3 DNA: TGTGCCAGCAGTTTAAGACCAGGGGGCTCTAATGGCTACACCTTC
CDR3 protein: CASSLRPGGSNGYTF

clone size: .
V gene: TRBV7-2
D gene: .
J gene: TRBJ2-1
CDR3 DNA: TGTGCCAGCAGCCCCAGCTCCTACAATGAGCAGTTCTTC
CDR3 protein: CASSPSSYNEQFF

clone size: .
V gene: TRBV28
D gene: TRBD2
J gene: TRBJ2-3
CDR3 DNA: TGTGCCAGCAGTTTATCCGGGACTAGCGGGAGGGATACGCAGTATTTT
CDR3 protein: CASSLSGTSGRDTQYF

clone size: .
V gene: TRBV6-1
D gene: TRBD2
J gene: TRBJ2-1
CDR3 DNA: TGTGCCAGCAGTGACCCGGGACTATGGCAGTTCTTC
CDR3 protein: CASSDPGLWQFF

clone size: .
V gene: TRBV19
D gene: .
J gene: TRBJ1-2
CDR3 DNA: TGTGCCAGTAGTATAGGACAGGCCGATGGCTACACCTTC
CDR3 protein: CASSIGQADGYTF

clone size: .
V gene: TRBV2
D gene: TRBD1
J gene: TRBJ1-1
CDR3 DNA: TGTGCCGGTGAGGGACAGGGGGCAAGGATCACTGAAGCTTTCTTT
CDR3 protein: CAGEGQGARITEAFF

clone size: once
V gene: TRBV28
D gene: TRBD2
J gene: TRBJ2-7
CDR3 DNA: TGTGCCAGCAGTTTGGGACTAGCGGGGCCGGGGGAGCAGTACTTC
CDR3 protein: CASSLGLAGPGEQYF

clone size: .
V gene: TRBV10-3
D gene: TRBD2
J gene: TRBJ2-7
CDR3 DNA: TGTGCCATCAGTGAGTCTAGCGGGAGTATCTCCTACGAGCAGTACTTC
CDR3 protein: CAISESSGSISYEQYF

clone size: .
V gene: TRBV18
D gene: .
J gene: TRBJ2-3
CDR3 DNA: TGTGCCAGCTCACCTCGATCAGGGGTAGGCACAGATACGCAGTATTTT
CDR3 protein: CASSPRSGVGTDTQYF